These 18 T cell receptor beta chains were sequenced from one sample in a study of early T cells in non-severe SARS-CoV-2 infection. Using its own MiXCR run on the 5' RACE reads, TCRdb lists one record per CDR3 protein. Here the sample spans fewer than 60,000 distinct CDR3 sequences, approximately 9.9% being singletons. The sequenced sample consisted of whole blood. These receptors came from an adult who was a healthcare worker with PCR-confirmed SARS-CoV-2 infection or an uninfected control (not recorded which).

This clonotype was seen many times. J is TRBJ1-1 and V is TRBV18; 7 nucleotides match TRBD1. In germline, CDR1 is KGHSH, CDR2 LQKENI. Losses at the gene ends were 4 bases for V and 0 bases for J; bases not matched to a gene: 5. CDR3 size: 15 residues. The CDR3 nucleotides are TGTGCCAGCTCACGGGACAGATCTATGAACACTGAAGCTTTCTTT. Its protein product is CASSRDRSMNTEAFF.

This clonotype came up many times. The V call is TRBV24-1, the J call TRBJ2-3; D is perhaps TRBD1 (6 bases). The length of the CDR3 is 16 residues. V was pared by 2 bases and J by 3 bases, with 14 bases between. The germline V gene has CDR1 KGHDR and CDR2 SFDVKD. Here the CDR3 reads CATSDSGRGRTDTQYF. The CDR3 bases are TGTGCCACCAGTGATTCCGGCAGGGGCAGGACAGATACGCAGTATTTT.

In its sample, this clonotype was seen many times. The rearrangement links TRBV7-2 to TRBJ1-5, with D possibly being TRBD1 (5 bases). CDR1 and CDR2 from the germline V gene are SGHTA and FQGNSA. The V and J ends lost 5 bases and 6 bases respectively, with 8 bases between them. This CDR3 spans 12 amino acids. This chain's CDR3 is CASSKGAQPQHF. DNA of the CDR3: TGTGCCAGCAGCAAAGGGGCTCAGCCCCAGCATTTT.

This rearrangement joins TRBV20-1 to TRBJ2-5; the match to TRBD2 covers 7 bases. This CDR3 spans 12 amino acids. Germline CDR1 and CDR2: DFQATT and SNEGSKA (reference sequence). The ends lost 7 bases at V and 2 bases at J; junction bases unmatched: 4. CDR3 sequence (DNA): TGCAGTGTTATAGCGGGTCAAGAGACCCAGTACTTC. This sequence encodes CSVIAGQETQYF.

Ten or more counts support this clonotype. The chain links TRBV6-2 or TRBV6-3 to TRBJ1-1; D is possibly TRBD1 (5 bases). In germline, CDR1 is MNHEY, CDR2 SVGEGT. V lost 0 bases and J lost 5, with 10 bases in between. The CDR3 is 14 amino acids. CDR3 sequence: CASSYSQEGTEAFF. Here the CDR3 DNA reads TGTGCCAGCAGTTACTCTCAGGAGGGGACTGAAGCTTTCTTT.

This clonotype has at least ten counts. This rearrangement joins TRBV28 to TRBJ2-7; D is undetermined. CDR3 length: 11 residues. Trimming took 8 bases from V and 5 from J, leaving 10 bases between them. CDR1 and CDR2 from the germline V gene are MDHEN and SYDVKM. CDR3 DNA: TGTGCCAGCGCCCTTCATAACGAGCAGTACTTC. Translation gives CASALHNEQYF.

This clonotype has ten or more counts. This chain links TRBV20-1 with TRBJ2-1; TRBD1 matches 7 bases. Germline V lookup: CDR1 DFQATT, CDR2 SNEGSKA (reference sequence). CDR3 length equals 12 residues. The CDR3 DNA reads TGCAGAACGGACAGGATGGGGTATGAGCAGTTCTTC. Residues: CRTDRMGYEQFF.

This clonotype was recorded a few times. The J gene is TRBJ2-3, the V gene TRBV11-3, with TRBD2 matching 10 bases. Losses at the gene ends were 1 base for V and 6 bases for J; bases not matched to a gene: 4. The CDR3 totals 15 residues. Looked up from germline, CDR1 is SGHNT and CDR2 is YENEEA. The CDR3 spells CASSLGLAGLDTQYF. In DNA form, the CDR3 reads TGTGCCAGCAGCTTAGGACTAGCGGGCCTCGATACGCAGTATTTT.

The chain has TRBV6-2 or TRBV6-3 and TRBJ2-3; 8 bases are shared with TRBD1. The junction had 18 bases not matched to a gene; V was cut back by 5 bases and J by 2 bases. This CDR3 region has 19 residues. From germline, CDR1 is MNHEY and CDR2 SVGEGT. The CDR3 is CASSPYGDFGQGFTDTQYF. The CDR3 nucleotides are TGTGCCAGCAGTCCCTATGGAGATTTCGGACAGGGTTTCACAGATACGCAGTATTTT.

This clonotype was seen at least ten times. This chain connects TRBV20-1 to TRBJ1-1, with 7 bases fitting TRBD1. With V trimmed by 6 bases and J by 5 bases, 18 bases remained unmatched. CDR1 and CDR2 from the germline V gene are DFQATT and SNEGSKA (reference sequence). This CDR3 is built from 16 residues. CDR3 sequence: CSATDRDVLWRTEAFF. CDR3 DNA sequence: TGCAGTGCGACCGACAGGGACGTGTTGTGGAGGACTGAAGCTTTCTTT.

This clonotype was detected many times. The chain uses TRBV7-2 and TRBJ2-7, with 7 bases that match TRBD2. J was trimmed by 2 bases and V by 0 bases; bases with no gene match: 1. CDR3 length: 14 residues. CDR1 is SGHTA, CDR2 FQGNSA, per germline. The CDR3: CASSLAGGAYEQYF. CDR3 in DNA: TGTGCCAGCAGCTTAGCGGGAGGGGCCTACGAGCAGTACTTC.

The table lists this clonotype with many counts. The rearrangement uses TRBV12-3 or TRBV12-4 and TRBJ2-2, with D unresolved. The CDR3 runs to 16 residues. Trimming left V 3 bases short and J 2 bases short, with 13 bases between. CDR3 DNA: TGTGCCAGCAGTTTGGTTCTATCAAGTAACACCGGGGAGCTGTTTTTT. Encoded protein: CASSLVLSSNTGELFF.

The V and J genes are TRBV15 and TRBJ2-6; D not certain. V lost 1 base to trimming and J lost 2 bases, with 6 bases between them. The CDR3 sequence is 15 residues long. Germline values: CDR1 LNHNV, CDR2 YYDKDF (reference sequence). This CDR3 is CATSRVLTGANVLTF. The CDR3 nucleotides are TGTGCCACCAGCAGAGTTTTAACTGGGGCCAACGTCCTGACTTTC.

This clonotype was seen a few times. The chain's CDR3 is CASSQEYSNQPQHF. CDR3 DNA: TGTGCCAGCAGTCAGGAGTATAGCAATCAGCCCCAGCATTTT. The rearrangement joins TRBV2 to TRBJ1-5; D not certain. The CDR3 runs 14 residues. Trimming removed 5 bases from V and 0 bases from J, with 8 bases in between. CDR1 is SNHLY and CDR2 is FYNNEI in the germline V gene.

V and J are TRBV7-9 and TRBJ1-2, with D perhaps TRBD1 (5 bases). Germline V lookup: CDR1 SEHNR, CDR2 FQNEAQ (reference sequence). The ends were cut back, 2 bases at V and 4 bases at J, with 14 bases in the middle. There are 15 residues in the CDR3. For the CDR3, the DNA is TGTGCCAGCAGCTTACGGAGCGGGGCTATCTATGGCTACACCTTC. Encoded protein: CASSLRSGAIYGYTF. Together with reference TRBV7-9 and TRBJ1-2, the CDR3 gives the full variable domain: DTGVSQNPRHKITKRGQNVTFRCDPISEHNRLYWYRQTLGQGPEFLTYFQNEAQLEKSRLLSDRFSAERPKGSFSTLEIQRTEQGDSAMYLCASSLRSGAIYGYTFGSGTRLTVV.

This clonotype was observed at least ten times. The J gene is TRBJ2-7, the V gene TRBV23-1; possibly TRBD1 for D (6 bases). TRBV23-1 is treated as an ORF (open reading frame) with a function not yet certain. The CDR3 extends over 11 amino acids. The V and J ends lost 6 bases and 6 bases respectively, with 9 bases between them. Here the CDR3 DNA reads TGCGCCAGCAGCCGGACAGCCGAGCAGTACTTC. Translated: CASSRTAEQYF.

This clonotype was counted only a few times. This chain joins TRBV29-1 and TRBJ2-2; D is perhaps TRBD2 (5 bases). This CDR3 is 13 amino acids long. CDR1 and CDR2 from the germline V gene are SQVTM and ANQGSEA. Trimming removed 2 bases at V and 2 bases at J, with 6 bases between. The CDR3 nucleotides are TGCAGCGTTGAACGGGAAAACACCGGGGAGCTGTTTTTT. It codes for CSVERENTGELFF.

V gene TRBV5-4 combines with J gene TRBJ2-5; D may be TRBD2 (5 bases). Germline V CDR1 and CDR2: SGHNT, YYREEE (reference sequence). This CDR3 contains 14 residues. V was pared by 3 bases and J by 1 base, with 10 bases between. In nucleotides, the CDR3 is TGTGCCAGCAGCTCCAGCGGACTCCAAGAGACCCAGTACTTC. Residues: CASSSSGLQETQYF. Complete variable domain (other parts from reference TRBV5-4 and TRBJ2-5): ETGVTQSPTHLIKTRGQQVTLRCSSQSGHNTVSWYQQALGQGPQFIFQYYREEENGRGNFPPRFSGLQFPNYSSELNVNALELDDSALYLCASSSSGLQETQYFGPGTRLLVL.